The 9 T cell receptor beta chains below all came from one sample that was sequenced in a study of blood T cell repertoires in COVID-19. Profiling relied on immunoSEQ multiplex PCR, and the TCRdb table lists in-frame clones only, not all of them. This table has about 350,000 clones, around 90% appearing once. Specimen: peripheral blood. The receptor source for this set is a woman aged 60-75 years with COVID-19, enrolled during active disease.

The chain is built from TRBV30 and TRBJ1-6, with 7 bases lining up with TRBD1. The V and J ends lost 0 bases and 7 bases, in that order; junction bases with no gene match: 3. CDR1 is GTSNPN and CDR2 is SVGIG in the germline V gene (reference sequence). The CDR3 runs 14 residues. The CDR3 DNA follows: TGTGCCTGGAGTGTACTCAGGGGGAATTCACCCCTCCACTTT. Protein sequence: CAWSVLRGNSPLHF.

V gene TRBV27 combines with J gene TRBJ2-5; D unclear. The CDR3 runs to 14 residues. V shed 8 bases and J shed 4 bases, with 17 bases lying between them. The germline V gene encodes CDR1 MNHEY and CDR2 SMNVEV (reference sequence). In DNA form, the CDR3 reads TGTGCCAGCGGGTCGCTAGGTATGGGAGAGACCCAGTACTTC. Its translation is CASGSLGMGETQYF.

This clone appeared a few times. The chain carries TRBV9 and TRBJ1-3; 8 bases align to TRBD1. Germline V lookup: CDR1 SGDLS, CDR2 YYNGEE. Trimming took 5 bases from V and 2 from J; bases not matched to a gene: 6. CDR3 length: 15 residues. The CDR3 coding sequence is TGTGCCAGCAGGGGCGGGACAGGTGCTGGAAACACCATATATTTT. This sequence encodes CASRGGTGAGNTIYF.

The chain is built from TRBV9 and TRBJ1-6, with TRBD1 matching over 8 bases. Trimming removed 0 bases from V and 11 bases from J; junction bases left unmatched: 7. The CDR3 covers 15 residues. The germline V gene encodes CDR1 SGDLS and CDR2 YYNGEE. The chain's CDR3 is CASSVAGQGGAPLHF. Written as DNA, the CDR3 is TGTGCCAGCAGCGTAGCCGGACAGGGCGGGGCACCCCTCCACTTT.

The chain joins TRBV9 to TRBJ1-1; the D gene is possibly TRBD1 (6 bases). CDR1 SGDLS and CDR2 YYNGEE come from the germline V gene. The CDR3 spans 13 residues. V lost 4 bases to trimming and J lost 3 bases, with 10 bases between them. The CDR3 DNA is TGTGCCAGCAGCCTGGGGGGGCACACTGAAGCTTTCTTT. Translation: CASSLGGHTEAFF.

This chain joins TRBV3-1 (or the pseudogene TRBV3-2) and TRBJ1-2; 12 nucleotides agree with TRBD1. Trimming at V came to 6 bases and at J to 6 bases, leaving 5 bases not matched to a gene. CDR1 and CDR2 from the germline V gene are LGHDT and YNNKEL (reference sequence). The CDR3 totals 14 residues. The CDR3: CASRGDRGLDGYTF. Written as DNA, the CDR3 is TGTGCCAGCAGGGGGGACAGGGGGCTTGATGGCTACACCTTC.

The table lists this clone with a few counts. J is TRBJ1-2 and V is TRBV7-9; TRBD1 matches 7 bases. The CDR3 loop spans 15 amino acids. With 0 bases clipped from V and 4 bases from J, the junction kept 5 bases outside the gene matches. The germline gives CDR1 SEHNR, CDR2 FQNEAQ (reference sequence). CDR3 protein: CASSLASTGTYGYTF. DNA of the CDR3: TGTGCCAGCAGCTTAGCTTCGACAGGGACCTATGGCTACACCTTC.

The chain joins TRBV28 to TRBJ2-1, with 11 bases fitting TRBD1. In germline, CDR1 is MDHEN, CDR2 SYDVKM. This CDR3 spans 15 amino acids. V shed 6 bases, J shed 4 bases, and the junction held 5 bases outside the gene matches. DNA of the CDR3: TGTGCCAGCAGGTGGGGACAGGGGGTTTACAATGAGCAGTTCTTC. This sequence encodes CASRWGQGVYNEQFF.

CDR3 protein: CASSRWAGLYSNQPQHF. The CDR3 nucleotides are TGTGCCAGCAGCCGGTGGGCAGGGTTGTATAGCAATCAGCCCCAGCATTTT. This rearrangement joins TRBV5-6 to TRBJ1-5; tentatively, D is TRBD1 (5 bases). Germline CDR1 is SGHDT and CDR2 is YYEEEE. The CDR3 is 17 amino acids. V was trimmed by 4 bases and J by 0 bases, leaving 17 bases between them.